This is a list of T cell receptor beta chains from one sample in a study of blood T cell repertoires in COVID-19. Profiling relied on immunoSEQ multiplex PCR, and the TCRdb table lists in-frame clones only, not all of them. Here the sample spans 200,000 to 250,000 clones, about 85% being singletons. Sample: PBMCs or T cells enriched from blood (not recorded which). The receptor source for this set is a man aged 40-49 years who had recovered from COVID-19. Each CDR3 is given without its conserved first and last residue. Some rows mark clone size as missing; the rest say once, few, many or name a class of expanded clone.

clone_size: .; v_call: TRBV5-1; cdr3_aa: ASKVTGVGYEQY
clone_size: .; v_call: TRBV7-2; cdr3_aa: ASSLQGSTGNTIY
clone_size: .; v_call: TRBV11-2; cdr3_aa: ASSLVSLAGGAHTQY
clone_size: .; v_call: TRBV5-4; cdr3_aa: ASSPTALYGYT
clone_size: .; v_call: TRBV19; cdr3_aa: ASSGPSGREQY
clone_size: .; v_call: TRBV7-2; cdr3_aa: ASSLSTGYYEQY
clone_size: .; v_call: TRBV30; cdr3_aa: AWKKGAGGAETQY
clone_size: .; v_call: TRBV2; cdr3_aa: ASNLSGGDSPLH
clone_size: few; v_call: TRBV24-1; cdr3_aa: ATAHRGQQGEQF
clone_size: .; v_call: TRBV10-1; cdr3_aa: ASSVTPNGELF
clone_size: .; v_call: TRBV5-1; cdr3_aa: ASSLQGSAF
clone_size: .; v_call: TRBV27; cdr3_aa: ASSPPPSTGGEAF
clone_size: .; v_call: TRBV7-9; cdr3_aa: ASSPRGGNTIY
clone_size: .; v_call: TRBV11-3; cdr3_aa: ASSLGVAGGTGELF
clone_size: .; v_call: TRBV4-3; cdr3_aa: ASSHPGQGVNEQY
clone_size: once; v_call: TRBV27; cdr3_aa: ASSLTSEHNEQF
clone_size: .; v_call: TRBV21-1; cdr3_aa: ASSPRLAGDNEQF
clone_size: .; v_call: TRBV5-1; cdr3_aa: ASSANQGGANTEAF
clone_size: .; v_call: TRBV7-2; cdr3_aa: ASSARQGSLRQY
clone_size: .; v_call: TRBV5-1; cdr3_aa: ASSPDRGRGYT
clone_size: .; v_call: TRBV6-5; cdr3_aa: ASSYSGRGDYYGYT
clone_size: once; v_call: TRBV7-9; cdr3_aa: ASSLFSGELF
clone_size: .; v_call: TRBV12-5; cdr3_aa: ASGLASKGQIGENTEAF
clone_size: .; v_call: TRBV5-1; cdr3_aa: ASSPGTDNQPQH
clone_size: .; v_call: TRBV14; cdr3_aa: ASSQDLSPTNYGYT
clone_size: .; v_call: TRBV7-8; cdr3_aa: ASSSLTGDRNYGYT
clone_size: .; v_call: TRBV2; cdr3_aa: ASSGDRGNTIY
clone_size: .; v_call: TRBV20-1; cdr3_aa: SASSGMTNTEAF
clone_size: .; v_call: TRBV5-1; cdr3_aa: ASSLAQGATEAF
clone_size: .; v_call: TRBV27; cdr3_aa: ASSLIGSGSYEQY
clone_size: .; v_call: TRBV9; cdr3_aa: ASSVGIAGGQETQY
clone_size: .; v_call: TRBV25-1; cdr3_aa: ASSDGGASNQPQH
clone_size: .; v_call: TRBV27; cdr3_aa: ASSLFPGGGELF
clone_size: few; v_call: TRBV7-3; cdr3_aa: ATSTGLAGENEQF
clone_size: .; v_call: TRBV2; cdr3_aa: ASSDRGGRLAETQY
clone_size: .; v_call: TRBV7-3; cdr3_aa: ASSLGPSGSGNTIY
clone_size: once; v_call: TRBV10-3; cdr3_aa: AISGQGGGYT
clone_size: .; v_call: TRBV7-2; cdr3_aa: ASSLDWTSGSTAQY
clone_size: .; v_call: TRBV7-9; cdr3_aa: ASSSPDRQETQY
clone_size: .; v_call: TRBV30; cdr3_aa: AWGRGGTQETQY
clone_size: .; v_call: TRBV18; cdr3_aa: ASSPMTGGETQY